One sample yielded the 28 T cell receptor beta chains listed below, sequenced in a study of blood T cell repertoires in COVID-19. Assay used: immunoSEQ multiplex PCR; TCRdb lists only in-frame clones, some missing. Among a few hundred thousand clones listed, approximately 84% were seen once. Sequenced sample: PBMCs or T cells enriched from blood (not recorded which). These receptors were obtained from a woman in her 30s who had recovered from COVID-19.

This clone turned up a few times. The chain has TRBV10-2 and TRBJ2-3, with a possible D match to TRBD2 (5 bases). This CDR3 comprises 13 residues. The germline V and J ends were trimmed by 8 bases and 1 base, with 10 bases remaining between them. CDR1 and CDR2 from the germline V gene are WSHSY and SAAADI. The CDR3 protein is CASGGLRTDTQYF. The DNA for the CDR3 is TGCGCCAGCGGCGGACTGCGCACAGATACGCAGTATTTT.

This clone was recorded only once. This rearrangement joins TRBV27 to TRBJ2-7; TRBD2 matches at 8 bases. The V gene end was trimmed by 7 bases and the J gene end by 6 bases; junction bases not matched to a gene: 17. CDR3 length: 16 amino acids. Germline-derived CDR1 and CDR2 are MNHEY and SMNVEV (reference sequence). CDR3 in DNA: TGTGCCAGCAACCCTATCGGGACTAGGGAGAAGGCCGAGCAGTACTTC. As protein: CASNPIGTREKAEQYF.

This clone came up a few times. V usage is TRBV7-8 and J usage is TRBJ2-6; 7 bases align to TRBD1. The V gene's germline CDR1 is SGHVS and CDR2 FQNEAQ. Germline trimming cut 5 bases from V and 3 bases from J; bases unmatched to any gene: 10. The CDR3 spans 17 residues. This CDR3 reads CASSVTGIGVGANVLTF. The CDR3 bases are TGTGCCAGCAGCGTGACAGGGATCGGAGTTGGGGCCAACGTCCTGACTTTC.

The chain employs TRBV5-4 and TRBJ1-2; D is uncertain. The CDR3 loop spans 15 amino acids. CDR1 and CDR2 from the germline V gene are SGHNT and YYREEE (reference sequence). The germline V and J ends were trimmed by 5 bases and 7 bases, with 21 bases remaining between them. CDR3 sequence reads: CASSSPEDGSGGYTF. DNA for the CDR3: TGTGCCAGCAGTTCCCCGGAGGATGGTTCCGGTGGCTACACCTTC.

With respect to this clone: Other DNA sequences of this sample code for an identical CDR3. V is TRBV20-1 and J is TRBJ1-2; D uncertain. CDR3 size: 11 residues. Trimming stripped 1 base from V and 3 bases from J, with 3 bases between. CDR1 is DFQATT, CDR2 SNEGSKA, per germline (reference sequence). The CDR3 protein is CSARADYGYTF. CDR3 DNA: TGCAGTGCTAGAGCTGACTATGGCTACACCTTC.

The chain is built from TRBV5-4 and TRBJ2-7, with 8 bases that match TRBD1. CDR3 size: 16 residues. Germline lookup yields CDR1 SGHNT and CDR2 YYREEE (reference sequence). V gave up 10 bases and J gave up 3 bases; unmatched junction bases: 18. The CDR3 DNA follows: TGTGCCTTTATTAAACAGGGGGGACATCCTTTCTACGAGCAGTACTTC. Encoded protein: CAFIKQGGHPFYEQYF.

The chain recombines TRBV7-8 with TRBJ2-1; weak D call: TRBD2 (6 bases). The CDR3 sequence is 17 residues long. Trimming took off 1 base at V and 4 bases at J, with 17 bases between the two ends. Germline CDR1 SGHVS, CDR2 FQNEAQ. The CDR3 loop reads CASSLGRRGTVYNEQFF. CDR3 nucleotide sequence: TGTGCCAGCAGCTTAGGGCGGCGCGGGACTGTGTACAATGAGCAGTTCTTC.

This chain uses TRBV9 with TRBJ2-1; weak D call: TRBD2 (6 bases). The germline V gene encodes CDR1 SGDLS and CDR2 YYNGEE. The CDR3 has 16 residues. The germline V and J ends were trimmed by 4 bases and 4 bases, with 18 bases remaining between them. The CDR3 nucleotides read TGTGCCAGCAGCCGAGGAGACGGCGGGGAGTACAATGAGCAGTTCTTC. Translated, it gives CASSRGDGGEYNEQFF.

The V and J genes are TRBV28 and TRBJ2-5; 9 nucleotides match TRBD1. Germline CDR1 MDHEN, CDR2 SYDVKM. CDR3 length equals 15 residues. J gave up 2 bases and V 6 bases, and 7 bases lay outside the gene matches. The CDR3 protein is CASSLNRGPQETQYF. The CDR3 bases are TGTGCCAGCAGCCTGAACAGGGGGCCACAAGAGACCCAGTACTTC.

V gene TRBV29-1 combines with J gene TRBJ1-4; D gene uncertain. V was pared by 0 bases and J by 5 bases, with 10 bases between. The CDR3 has 14 amino acids. Germline CDR1 reads SQVTM; CDR2 reads ANQGSEA. CDR3 sequence (DNA): TGCAGCGTTGAAGATCCTGAGTACAATGAAAAACTGTTTTTT. This translates into CSVEDPEYNEKLFF.

V gene TRBV6-5 combines with J gene TRBJ1-1, with TRBD1 matching 11 bases. V lost 5 bases, J lost 9 bases, and 8 bases stayed unmatched. From germline, CDR1 is MNHEY and CDR2 SVGAGI. CDR3 length: 14 residues. CDR3 bases: TGTGCCAGCAGTCTCGGGACAGGGGGTGGGAAAGCTTTCTTT. It translates to CASSLGTGGGKAFF.

The V call is TRBV11-2, the J call TRBJ1-1, with D tentatively TRBD1 (6 bases). V lost 5 bases and J 5 bases, leaving 21 bases between the germline ends. Germline CDR1 reads SGHAT; CDR2 reads FQNNGV. The CDR3 loop spans 16 amino acids. The CDR3 DNA follows: TGTGCCAGCAGCGTGAGCTTCGGGACACCAGTTACTGAAGCTTTCTTT. Translated: CASSVSFGTPVTEAFF.

The rearrangement uses TRBV3-1 (or the pseudogene TRBV3-2) and TRBJ1-1, with D possibly matching TRBD1 (6 bases). There are 15 residues in the CDR3. In germline, CDR1 is LGHDT, CDR2 YNNKEL (reference sequence). Trimming left V 0 bases short and J 5 bases short, with 13 bases between. The CDR3 nucleotides are TGTGCCAGCAGCCAAGAGGGGGCAGGGAGAACTGAAGCTTTCTTT. Its translation is CASSQEGAGRTEAFF.

The chain employs TRBV20-1 and TRBJ2-1; the D gene is possibly TRBD2 (5 bases). The CDR3 has 11 residues. Germline V CDR1 and CDR2: DFQATT, SNEGSKA (reference sequence). V was shortened by 7 bases and J by 9 bases, with 13 bases between the two germline ends. The CDR3 protein is CSVRRLFEQFF. The CDR3 region has the DNA TGCAGTGTTAGGAGGCTTTTTGAGCAGTTCTTC.

The chain is built from TRBV27 and TRBJ2-7; the match to TRBD2 covers 11 bases. The ends lost 3 bases at V and 4 bases at J; junction bases unmatched: 2. This CDR3 spans 14 amino acids. CDR1 MNHEY and CDR2 SMNVEV come from the germline V gene (reference sequence). DNA of the CDR3: TGTGCCAGCAGTTTCACTAGCGGGAGATACGAGCAGTACTTC. This translates into CASSFTSGRYEQYF.

DNA for the CDR3: TGTGCCTGGAGTGCGGGGGGTGATCAGCCCCAGCATTTT. Translation gives CAWSAGGDQPQHF. The chain combines TRBV30 with TRBJ1-5; D may be TRBD1 (5 bases). This CDR3 contains 13 residues. The V end lost 1 base, the J end lost 5 bases, and 9 bases lay between the germline ends. Germline V lookup: CDR1 GTSNPN, CDR2 SVGIG (reference sequence).

This clone was found once. The chain is built from TRBV4-1 and TRBJ1-1; perhaps TRBD1 as D (6 bases). From germline, CDR1 is MGHRA and CDR2 YSYEKL. CDR3 length equals 16 residues. Trimming stripped 4 bases from V and 1 base from J, with 16 bases between. The CDR3 sequence: CASSRGLGGTNTEAFF. CDR3 nucleotide sequence: TGCGCCAGCAGCCGGGGGCTGGGAGGGACGAACACTGAAGCTTTCTTT.

The gene calls are TRBV5-4 and TRBJ1-2; a possible D gene is TRBD1 (6 bases). Germline assignment: CDR1 SGHNT and CDR2 YYREEE (reference sequence). This CDR3 contains 16 residues. Trimming left V 2 bases short and J 7 bases short, with 21 bases between. The CDR3 here is CASSFPRGGRDGGYTF. The CDR3 bases are TGTGCCAGCAGCTTCCCGAGGGGGGGGAGGGATGGTGGCTACACCTTC.

For the CDR3, the DNA is TGTGCCAGCAGTGGGACTAGCGGGACCTACAATGAGCAGTTCTTC. It is translated as CASSGTSGTYNEQFF. This chain connects TRBV28 to TRBJ2-1, with TRBD2 matching over 13 bases. Germline V gene lookup returns CDR1 MDHEN and CDR2 SYDVKM. The V segment lost 5 bases and the J segment 2 bases; nucleotides outside the gene matches: 0. The length of the CDR3 is 15 residues.

The chain uses TRBV4-1 and TRBJ2-1; 10 positions match TRBD2. Per the germline V gene, CDR1 is MGHRA and CDR2 is YSYEKL. V gave up 4 bases and J gave up 2 bases; unmatched junction bases: 5. The CDR3 is made up of 16 amino acids. CDR3 loop: CASSRLAGAPYNEQFF. The CDR3 nucleotides are TGCGCCAGCAGCCGCCTAGCGGGAGCCCCCTACAATGAGCAGTTCTTC.

The V gene is TRBV5-1, the J gene TRBJ1-1; D might be TRBD1 (6 bases). The germline V and J ends were trimmed by 3 bases and 8 bases, with 17 bases remaining between them. CDR1 and CDR2 (germline): SGHRS, YFSETQ. This CDR3 has 14 residues. The CDR3 DNA sequence: TGCGCCAGCAGCTCCGCTGGGGGCTCAAACGAAGCTTTCTTT. Translation gives CASSSAGGSNEAFF.

J is TRBJ2-2 and V is TRBV27, with unresolved D. The germline V gene has CDR1 MNHEY and CDR2 SMNVEV (reference sequence). The CDR3 has 13 residues. Between the trimmed V and J ends, which lost 5 bases and 1 base, there was a span of 5 bases. CDR3 coding DNA: TGTGCCAGCAGTGTCTTGAACACCGGGGAGCTGTTTTTT. Encoded protein: CASSVLNTGELFF.

The V and J genes are TRBV2 and TRBJ2-6; D ambiguous. The length of the CDR3 is 17 residues. V shed 6 bases and J shed 1 base, with 16 bases lying between them. CDR1 is SNHLY and CDR2 is FYNNEI in the germline V gene. The CDR3 DNA is TGTGCCAGCAGGAGGCGTCTTCTGCTATCTGGGGCCAACGTCCTGACTTTC. This gives the protein CASRRRLLLSGANVLTF. Full variable domain (outside the CDR3, taken from reference TRBV2 and TRBJ2-6): EPEVTQTPSHQVTQMGQEVILRCVPISNHLYFYWYRQILGQKVEFLVSFYNNEISEKSEIFDDQFSVERPDGSNFTLKIRSTKLEDSAMYFCASRRRLLLSGANVLTFGAGSRLTVL.

The genes are TRBV30 and TRBJ2-6; D gene unclear. In germline, CDR1 is GTSNPN, CDR2 SVGIG (reference sequence). With 8 bases removed from V and 3 bases from J, the gap between germline ends came to 5 bases. This CDR3 comprises 11 residues. The CDR3 is CAVYGANVLTF. Here the CDR3 DNA reads TGTGCCGTCTATGGGGCCAACGTCCTGACTTTC. Looking up the rest from reference TRBV30 and TRBJ2-6 gives the full variable domain: SQTIHQWPATLVQPVGSPLSLECTVEGTSNPNLYWYRQAAGRGLQLLFYSVGIGQISSEVPQNLSASRPQDRQFILSSKKLLLSDSGFYLCAVYGANVLTFGAGSRLTVL.

The V gene is TRBV5-1, the J gene TRBJ1-5; no clear D gene. This CDR3 region has 15 residues. The germline gives CDR1 SGHRS, CDR2 YFSETQ. The V end lost 2 bases, the J end lost 0 bases, and 9 bases lay between the germline ends. For the CDR3, the DNA is TGCGCCAGCAGCTTAGATGGAGATAGCAATCAGCCCCAGCATTTT. It specifies CASSLDGDSNQPQHF.

CDR3 sequence (DNA): TGTGCCAGCAGAGATGACAGTTACACTGAAGCTTTCTTT. Encoded protein: CASRDDSYTEAFF. The chain recombines TRBV28 with TRBJ1-1; maybe TRBD1 (5 bases). V was clipped by 6 bases and J by 3 bases, with 11 bases between them. The CDR3 extends over 13 amino acids. Germline V CDR1 and CDR2: MDHEN, SYDVKM.

V and J are TRBV27 and TRBJ1-5, with a possible D match to TRBD1 (5 bases). This CDR3 has 18 amino acids. Germline V gene sequence: CDR1 MNHEY, CDR2 SMNVEV (reference sequence). The V end was cut by 0 bases, the J end by 0 bases, with 15 bases between. The CDR3 nucleotides are TGTGCCAGCAGTTTATCCCTTCCTCAGGGAGGTAGCAATCAGCCCCAGCATTTT. Residues: CASSLSLPQGGSNQPQHF.

V and J are TRBV10-3 and TRBJ1-4; TRBD1 might be the D (6 bases). This CDR3 has 14 residues. Trimming left V 6 bases short and J 8 bases short, with 16 bases between. Germline CDR1 reads ENHRY; CDR2 reads SYGVKD. CDR3 protein: CAIRGGQLNEKLFF. Written as DNA, the CDR3 is TGTGCCATCAGGGGGGGGCAGTTGAACGAAAAACTGTTTTTT.